The 31 T cell receptor beta chains presented below share a single source sample, sequenced in a study of cytomegalovirus exposure and HLA in healthy donors. Generated by immunoSEQ multiplex PCR, the TCRdb table keeps only in-frame clones and is missing some. The data show about 68,000 clones, 91% seen once. Sequences were obtained from PBMCs. These receptors were taken from a man between 18 and 29 years old in good health and CMV-seronegative.

The chain is built from TRBV19 and TRBJ2-1; D is perhaps TRBD2 (5 bases). V lost 8 bases, J lost 0 bases, and 14 bases lay in between. The CDR3 runs to 15 residues. Germline CDR1 reads LNHDA; CDR2 reads SQIVND (reference sequence). The CDR3 region has the DNA TGTGCCAGTCGGGCGGGCCTAAGCTCCTACAATGAGCAGTTCTTC. Translating gives CASRAGLSSYNEQFF.

The sample holds a few counts of this clone. The J gene is TRBJ1-4, the V gene TRBV28; unclear D gene. Between the trimmed V and J ends, which lost 9 bases and 14 bases, there was a span of 16 bases. The length of the CDR3 is 11 residues. Per germline, CDR1 MDHEN and CDR2 SYDVKM. CDR3 protein: CASSGPMWLFF. The DNA of the CDR3 is TGTGCCAGTAGTGGCCCGATGTGGCTGTTTTTT.

This rearrangement joins TRBV5-8 to TRBJ2-7; perhaps TRBD1 as D (6 bases). The CDR3 runs to 12 residues. Germline CDR1 reads SGHTS; CDR2 reads YDEGEE. V lost 1 base and J lost 13, with 15 bases in between. This CDR3 is CASSLSGQRNYF. The CDR3 coding sequence is TGTGCCAGCAGCTTGTCAGGACAGCGGAACTACTTC.

V is TRBV7-3 and J is TRBJ2-7, with 7 bases matching TRBD2. The CDR3 is made up of 15 amino acids. Looked up from germline, CDR1 is SGHTA and CDR2 is FQGTGA. The V and J ends lost 2 bases and 4 bases, in that order; junction bases with no gene match: 8. The CDR3 region has the DNA TGTGCCAGCAGCTTATCTGGGCTAGCGGCGTACGAGCAGTACTTC. Its protein is CASSLSGLAAYEQYF.

The rearrangement joins TRBV19 to TRBJ1-2; the D is unclear. The CDR3 loop spans 13 amino acids. The V end lost 7 bases, the J end lost 8 bases, and 17 bases lay between the germline ends. Germline lookup yields CDR1 LNHDA and CDR2 SQIVND (reference sequence). The CDR3: CASIRERAEGYTF. The CDR3 nucleotides are TGTGCCAGTATCCGAGAGAGGGCAGAAGGCTACACCTTC.

J is TRBJ2-5 and V is TRBV6-1, with 9 positions matching TRBD1. Germline-derived CDR1 and CDR2 are MNHNS and SASEGT. J lost 7 bases, V lost 4 bases, and 16 bases had no gene match. The CDR3 consists of 17 residues. The CDR3 is CASSVFRDRAGRGTQYF. DNA of the CDR3: TGTGCCAGCAGTGTCTTCCGGGACAGGGCGGGGAGAGGGACCCAGTACTTC.

The chain carries TRBV11-2 and TRBJ2-7, with D perhaps matching TRBD1 (5 bases). Trimming removed 3 bases from V and 7 bases from J, with 16 bases in between. The length of the CDR3 is 14 residues. CDR1 and CDR2 from the germline V gene are SGHAT and FQNNGV. CDR3 amino acids: CASSLIAGSGEQYF. The CDR3 DNA is TGTGCCAGCAGCTTGATCGCAGGGTCTGGTGAGCAGTACTTC.

The table lists this clone with a few counts. J is TRBJ1-5 and V is TRBV28; 7 bases fit TRBD1. J gave up 3 bases and V 7 bases, and 6 bases lay outside the gene matches. Germline V gives CDR1 MDHEN, CDR2 SYDVKM. The CDR3 runs 14 residues. This CDR3 reads CASTLGQHNQPQHF. The CDR3 DNA sequence: TGTGCCAGCACCCTGGGACAGCACAATCAGCCCCAGCATTTT.

The chain joins TRBV4-3 to TRBJ2-5, with 10 nucleotides matching TRBD2. V lost 4 bases and J lost 1; bases outside the gene matches: 3. The CDR3 is made up of 15 amino acids. Germline V gives CDR1 LGHNA, CDR2 YSLEER. The CDR3 sequence is CASSLGTSAQETQYF. The CDR3, as DNA: TGCGCCAGCAGCCTGGGGACTAGCGCCCAAGAGACCCAGTACTTC.

This clone was seen once. This chain connects TRBV9 to TRBJ2-7; 13 bases map to TRBD2. Trimming removed 4 bases from V and 4 bases from J; junction bases left unmatched: 8. Germline values: CDR1 SGDLS, CDR2 YYNGEE. The CDR3 consists of 16 residues. CDR3 sequence (DNA): TGTGCCAGCAGCCCGGGGGGACTAGCGGGATTTTACGAGCAGTACTTC. Its protein product is CASSPGGLAGFYEQYF.

This clone was seen once. This sequence joins TRBV9 and TRBJ2-7; tentative D call: TRBD2 (6 bases). Germline CDR1 is SGDLS and CDR2 is YYNGEE. V was clipped by 0 bases and J by 6 bases, with 19 bases between them. The CDR3 sequence is 16 residues long. CDR3 nucleotide sequence: TGTGCCAGCAGCGTAGACCCCGGGGGAGGAGGTAGCGAGCAGTACTTC. This gives the protein CASSVDPGGGGSEQYF.

CDR3 nucleotides: TGTGCCAGCAGCTTAGAAAGCGGGCCGAGCTACGAGCAGTACTTC. This codes for CASSLESGPSYEQYF. The chain is built from TRBV7-3 and TRBJ2-7; perhaps TRBD2 as D (6 bases). Germline V lookup: CDR1 SGHTA, CDR2 FQGTGA. Trimming stripped 2 bases from V and 3 bases from J, with 14 bases between. The CDR3 covers 15 residues.

J is TRBJ2-1 and V is TRBV4-2; 11 bases line up with TRBD2. V gave up 4 bases and J gave up 2 bases; unmatched junction bases: 4. The CDR3 runs 16 residues. Per the germline V gene, CDR1 is LGHNA and CDR2 is YNFKEQ. CDR3 sequence: CASSRGLAETYNEQFF. DNA of the CDR3: TGTGCCAGCAGCCGGGGACTAGCGGAGACCTACAATGAGCAGTTCTTC.

The chain employs TRBV6-4 and TRBJ1-1, with 7 bases identical to TRBD1. Trimming removed 10 bases from V and 0 bases from J; junction bases left unmatched: 5. From germline, CDR1 is MRHNA and CDR2 SNTAGT. The CDR3 extends over 13 amino acids. CDR3 DNA sequence: TGTGCCACTTCACAGGGGTTGAACACTGAAGCTTTCTTT. It specifies CATSQGLNTEAFF.

The chain uses TRBV28 and TRBJ1-5; no clear D gene. CDR3 size: 15 residues. CDR1 and CDR2 (germline): MDHEN, SYDVKM. Deletions cut 5 bases from V and 3 bases from J, with 14 bases between. CDR3 coding DNA: TGTGCCAGCAGTACCCCCTGGCCCCTCAATCAGCCCCAGCATTTT. This codes for CASSTPWPLNQPQHF.

The genes are TRBV7-2 and TRBJ1-2; no firm D call. CDR3 length: 14 amino acids. Trimming took off 1 base at V and 7 bases at J, with 13 bases between the two ends. Germline CDR1 and CDR2: SGHTA and FQGNSA. The CDR3 sequence is CASSLDGWEGGYTF. The CDR3 DNA follows: TGTGCCAGCAGCTTAGACGGGTGGGAGGGTGGCTACACCTTC.

The chain has TRBV2 and TRBJ1-1; 8 bases agree with TRBD1. Germline values: CDR1 SNHLY, CDR2 FYNNEI. Germline trimming cut 11 bases from V and 5 bases from J; bases unmatched to any gene: 13. The CDR3 loop spans 14 amino acids. This CDR3 is CASTGDRRATEAFF. CDR3 coding DNA: TGTGCCTCAACAGGGGACAGGCGGGCAACTGAAGCTTTCTTT.

The chain uses TRBV7-8 and TRBJ2-7, with 14 positions matching TRBD2. Germline lookup yields CDR1 SGHVS and CDR2 FQNEAQ. CDR3 length: 16 residues. V shed 3 bases, J shed 9 bases, and the junction held 10 bases outside the gene matches. CDR3 sequence: CASSLGWTSGRRPQYF. The DNA of the CDR3 is TGTGCCAGCAGCTTGGGATGGACTAGCGGGAGGCGGCCGCAGTACTTC.

The chain couples TRBV19 to TRBJ2-7, with 8 bases lining up with TRBD1. The CDR3 covers 17 residues. V lost 1 base to trimming and J lost 5 bases; unmatched junction nucleotides: 13. Germline CDR1 LNHDA, CDR2 SQIVND (reference sequence). The CDR3 region has the DNA TGTGCCAGTAGTATAGTCTCCGGGACAGGTCCGGGGAACGAGCAGTACTTC. As protein: CASSIVSGTGPGNEQYF.

The chain couples TRBV21-1 to TRBJ1-1; no DNA check was done on the table's D call, TRBD1. TRBV21-1 has pseudogene status. The CDR3 contains 15 residues. The CDR3 here is CASLGGQGRNTEAFF. The CDR3 region has the DNA TGTGCCAGCTTGGGGGGACAGGGGAGGAACACTGAAGCTTTCTTT.

J is TRBJ2-3 and V is TRBV5-1; 13 nucleotides agree with TRBD2. The CDR3 runs to 18 residues. V was pared by 2 bases and J by 2 bases, with 8 bases of the junction left unmatched. The germline CDR1 and CDR2 sequences are SGHRS and YFSETQ. The CDR3 protein is CASSFSQGLAGVTDTQYF. The CDR3 nucleotides read TGCGCCAGCAGCTTTAGCCAAGGACTAGCGGGAGTCACAGATACGCAGTATTTT.

The chain couples TRBV9 to TRBJ2-3; D is perhaps TRBD2 (5 bases). The germline V gene has CDR1 SGDLS and CDR2 YYNGEE. The CDR3 loop spans 16 amino acids. V was trimmed by 4 bases and J by 2 bases, leaving 17 bases between them. CDR3 region: CASSSRGFWDTDTQYF. In DNA form, the CDR3 reads TGTGCCAGCAGCTCTCGGGGTTTCTGGGACACAGATACGCAGTATTTT.

The chain links TRBV5-1 to TRBJ1-2; 8 positions agree with TRBD1. Unmatched junction bases numbered 9, after V lost 1 base and J lost 7 bases. The length of the CDR3 is 15 residues. CDR1 and CDR2 (germline): SGHRS, YFSETQ. The CDR3 protein is CASSLTGQVASGYTF. The CDR3 DNA reads TGCGCCAGCAGCTTGACGGGACAGGTCGCTTCTGGCTACACCTTC. The full variable domain, its missing parts supplied by reference TRBV5-1 and TRBJ1-2, is KAGVTQTPRYLIKTRGQQVTLSCSPISGHRSVSWYQQTPGQGLQFLFEYFSETQRNKGNFPGRFSGRQFSNSRSEMNVSTLELGDSALYLCASSLTGQVASGYTFGSGTRLTVV.

This sequence joins TRBV2 and TRBJ2-1, with D maybe TRBD2 (5 bases). The germline CDR1 and CDR2 sequences are SNHLY and FYNNEI. The V gene lost 3 bases and the J gene lost 12 bases, with 21 bases spanning the gap. There are 15 residues in the CDR3. The CDR3 DNA reads as TGTGCCAGCAGTGATGGAGGCAGGCTAGATTTATGGCAGTTCTTC. Translated: CASSDGGRLDLWQFF.

The chain employs TRBV7-2 and TRBJ1-1; D call uncertain. Germline assignment: CDR1 SGHTA and CDR2 FQGNSA. The CDR3 has 14 residues. V gave up 2 bases and J gave up 4 bases, with 11 bases separating them. The CDR3 is CASSLFGTSTEAFF. In DNA form, the CDR3 reads TGTGCCAGCAGCTTATTCGGTACCTCCACTGAAGCTTTCTTT.

The V and J genes are TRBV28 and TRBJ1-5; D is ambiguous. V dropped 8 bases and J dropped 4 bases, with 15 bases sitting between them. This CDR3 region has 14 residues. CDR1 is MDHEN and CDR2 is SYDVKM in the germline V gene. The CDR3 bases are TGTGCCAGCCGTAGAGACGGAGGGAATCAGCCCCAGCATTTT. Amino acids: CASRRDGGNQPQHF.

The J gene is TRBJ1-1, the V gene TRBV7-8, with D maybe TRBD1 (5 bases). Germline V gene lookup returns CDR1 SGHVS and CDR2 FQNEAQ. The CDR3 covers 13 residues. Trimming removed 5 bases from V and 1 base from J, with 8 bases in between. DNA of the CDR3: TGTGCCAGCAGCGGGGACTGGAACACTGAAGCTTTCTTT. Its protein product is CASSGDWNTEAFF.

This chain joins TRBV23-1 and TRBJ1-5, with TRBD1 as a possible D gene (5 bases). TRBV23-1 is known as an ORF, though its function is uncertain. The CDR3 is 14 amino acids. Trimming removed 3 bases at V and 9 bases at J, with 15 bases between. The CDR3 nucleotides read TGCGCCAGCAGTCAGACAGTTGAAGTGGGGCCCCAGCATTTT. Encoded protein: CASSQTVEVGPQHF.

The J gene is TRBJ2-1, the V gene TRBV27; 10 nucleotides match TRBD2. The ends lost 6 bases at V and 4 bases at J; junction bases unmatched: 6. The germline V gene encodes CDR1 MNHEY and CDR2 SMNVEV (reference sequence). CDR3 length: 15 residues. The CDR3 loop reads CASSPQAGGYNEQFF. In nucleotides, the CDR3 is TGTGCCAGCAGCCCTCAAGCGGGAGGGTACAATGAGCAGTTCTTC.

The rearrangement links TRBV29-1 to TRBJ2-1; no clear D gene. Trimming shortened V by 3 bases and J by 1 base, and 10 bases separated the two germline ends. Germline V gives CDR1 SQVTM, CDR2 ANQGSEA. CDR3 length equals 14 residues. The CDR3 nucleotides read TGCAGCGTTGACGTTACCCGGTCCTACAATGAGCAGTTCTTC. As protein: CSVDVTRSYNEQFF.

This clone was detected only once. The rearrangement joins TRBV18 to TRBJ1-1; 9 bases line up with TRBD1. The trim removed 1 base at V and 0 bases at J, leaving 9 bases unmatched. The CDR3 length is 18 residues. Germline-derived CDR1 and CDR2 are KGHSH and LQKENI. Here the CDR3 DNA reads TGTGCCAGCTCACCACGAATACAGGGGGCCGCACTGAACACTGAAGCTTTCTTT. Translated: CASSPRIQGAALNTEAFF. The full variable domain, rest sourced from reference TRBV18 and TRBJ1-1, is NAGVMQNPRHLVRRRGQEARLRCSPMKGHSHVYWYRQLPEEGLKFMVYLQKENIIDESGMPKERFSAEFPKEGPSILRIQQVVRGDSAAYFCASSPRIQGAALNTEAFFGQGTRLTVV.